This entry lists 15 T cell receptor beta chains sequenced from one sample in a study of T-cell memory formation after mild COVID-19. From the 5' RACE reads, TCRdb called clonotypes with MiXCR, one entry per CDR3 protein. The table lists about 540,000 distinct CDR3 sequences, about 20% of them singletons. The sample was PBMCs or a T cell subset sorted from them (not recorded which). The receptors come from an adult woman who had mild COVID-19 (a few samples of this study predate the infection). Cell type and time point are not known.

The table lists this clonotype with a few counts. V and J are TRBV19 and TRBJ1-1; TRBD1 is a possible D gene (6 bases). Germline CDR1 and CDR2: LNHDA and SQIVND (reference sequence). The CDR3 sequence is 16 residues long. V lost 3 bases to trimming and J lost 5 bases, with 19 bases between them. Here the CDR3 reads CASSITSEGTHTEAFF. The CDR3 nucleotides read TGTGCCAGTAGTATTACCTCGGAGGGGACACATACTGAAGCTTTCTTT.

The rearrangement joins TRBV11-1 to TRBJ2-3, with 7 bases matching TRBD2. V gave up 4 bases and J gave up 1 base; unmatched junction bases: 8. CDR1 and CDR2 from the germline V gene are SGHAT and FQDESV (reference sequence). The CDR3 covers 16 residues. This CDR3 is CASSSLSGAGTDTQYF. CDR3 DNA: TGTGCCAGCAGCTCTCTAAGCGGGGCTGGCACAGATACGCAGTATTTT.

J is TRBJ1-1 and V is TRBV20-1, with a tentative D call TRBD1 (6 bases). Germline assignment: CDR1 DFQATT and CDR2 SNEGSKA (reference sequence). This CDR3 has 13 amino acids. V lost 6 bases to trimming and J lost 7 bases, with 18 bases between them. The CDR3 DNA reads TGCAGTGCCGGCGACTCGGACAGCGGTGAAGCTTTCTTT. Translation: CSAGDSDSGEAFF.

The V and J genes are TRBV15 and TRBJ1-3; D not resolved. V lost 3 bases, J lost 0 bases, and 9 bases lay in between. Germline V lookup: CDR1 LNHNV, CDR2 YYDKDF (reference sequence). This CDR3 has 15 amino acids. This CDR3 is CATSRSMSSGNTIYF. CDR3 nucleotides: TGTGCCACCAGCAGGTCCATGAGCTCTGGAAACACCATATATTTT. Looking up the rest from reference TRBV15 and TRBJ1-3 gives the full variable domain: DAMVIQNPRYQVTQFGKPVTLSCSQTLNHNVMYWYQQKSSQAPKLLFHYYDKDFNNEADTPDNFQSRRPNTSFCFLDIRSPGLGDTAMYLCATSRSMSSGNTIYFGEGSWLTVV.

The chain recombines TRBV20-1 with TRBJ2-6, with 8 bases aligning to TRBD1. This CDR3 contains 16 residues. Germline V lookup: CDR1 DFQATT, CDR2 SNEGSKA (reference sequence). The ends lost 3 bases at V and 2 bases at J; junction bases unmatched: 6. The CDR3 protein is CSASIPGGAGANVLTF. Here the CDR3 DNA reads TGCAGTGCTAGTATCCCAGGGGGCGCTGGGGCCAACGTCCTGACTTTC.

V is TRBV12-3 or TRBV12-4 and J is TRBJ1-1; a weak D match, TRBD1 (6 bases). The V and J ends lost 4 bases and 5 bases respectively, with 11 bases between them. This CDR3 spans 13 amino acids. The chain's CDR3 is CASSWGPETEAFF. The CDR3 DNA reads TGTGCCAGCAGTTGGGGGCCGGAGACTGAAGCTTTCTTT.

The sample holds a few counts of this clonotype. V usage is TRBV2 and J usage is TRBJ1-1, with unresolved D. This CDR3 region has 13 residues. Trimming cost V 6 bases and J 8 bases, with 16 bases left between them. Germline-derived CDR1 and CDR2 are SNHLY and FYNNEI. The CDR3 here is CASRVRVESEAFF. DNA for the CDR3: TGTGCCAGCAGGGTCCGGGTGGAGAGCGAAGCTTTCTTT.

The J gene is TRBJ2-1, the V gene TRBV20-1, with D perhaps TRBD2 (5 bases). Germline V gene data show CDR1 as DFQATT and CDR2 as SNEGSKA (reference sequence). This CDR3 comprises 17 residues. Trimming pared 0 bases from V and 9 bases from J, leaving 24 bases between. CDR3 amino acids: CSAREVALASLMGEQFF. DNA for the CDR3: TGCAGTGCTAGAGAGGTAGCCCTAGCCTCCCTTATGGGTGAGCAGTTCTTC.

This clonotype was detected a few times. The chain links TRBV20-1 to TRBJ2-7; no clear D gene. The CDR3 covers 12 residues. Per germline, CDR1 DFQATT and CDR2 SNEGSKA (reference sequence). V lost 1 base to trimming and J lost 6 bases, with 10 bases between them. DNA of the CDR3: TGCAGTGCTAGAGCAGGTGCCACCGAGCAGTACTTC. Translating gives CSARAGATEQYF.

V and J are TRBV6-2 or TRBV6-3 and TRBJ2-3; D may be TRBD1 or TRBD2 (6 bases each). This CDR3 has 14 residues. Germline values: CDR1 MNHEY, CDR2 SVGEGT. The V end lost 11 bases, the J end lost 0 bases, and 15 bases lay between the germline ends. CDR3 nucleotide sequence: TGTGCCTCCGAAGGGGGACTTAGCACAGATACGCAGTATTTT. Protein sequence: CASEGGLSTDTQYF.

The V call is TRBV15, the J call TRBJ1-4; D not resolved. This CDR3 region has 15 residues. Germline V gene data show CDR1 as LNHNV and CDR2 as YYDKDF (reference sequence). V lost 3 bases to trimming and J lost 4 bases, with 12 bases between them. This CDR3 reads CATSSDFGRNEKLFF. The CDR3 bases are TGTGCCACCAGCAGTGATTTCGGTCGTAATGAAAAACTGTTTTTT.

This clonotype was recorded at least ten times. The chain is built from TRBV4-2 and TRBJ2-7; 8 positions match TRBD1. J was trimmed by 2 bases and V by 3 bases; bases with no gene match: 3. Germline V gives CDR1 LGHNA, CDR2 YNFKEQ. The CDR3 is 14 amino acids. The DNA for the CDR3 is TGTGCCAGCAGCCACACGGGACAGGCCTACGAGCAGTACTTC. Translated, it gives CASSHTGQAYEQYF.

This clonotype has ten or more counts. The chain links TRBV7-9 to TRBJ1-1; 9 bases line up with TRBD1. The CDR3 consists of 15 residues. Germline assignment: CDR1 SEHNR and CDR2 FQNEAQ (reference sequence). V was pared by 5 bases and J by 4 bases, with 8 bases of the junction left unmatched. The DNA of the CDR3 is TGTGCCAGCAGCCCTGGGACAGGGACTTTCACTGAAGCTTTCTTT. Amino acids: CASSPGTGTFTEAFF. Complete variable domain (other parts from reference TRBV7-9 and TRBJ1-1): DTGVSQNPRHKITKRGQNVTFRCDPISEHNRLYWYRQTLGQGPEFLTYFQNEAQLEKSRLLSDRFSAERPKGSFSTLEIQRTEQGDSAMYLCASSPGTGTFTEAFFGQGTRLTVV.

This chain uses TRBV9 with TRBJ2-1; no definite D call. The germline CDR1 and CDR2 sequences are SGDLS and YYNGEE. The V end was cut by 2 bases, the J end by 8 bases, with 11 bases between. The CDR3 covers 13 residues. As DNA, the CDR3 is TGTGCCAGCAGCGTGGATACCCCCTATGAGCAGTTCTTC. Its protein product is CASSVDTPYEQFF.

This clonotype was recorded a few times. The chain has TRBV7-3 and TRBJ2-3; possibly TRBD2 for D (6 bases). Germline V gene sequence: CDR1 SGHTA, CDR2 FQGTGA. Between the trimmed V and J ends, which lost 0 bases and 14 bases, there was a span of 18 bases. The CDR3 sequence is 14 residues long. The CDR3 is CASSLTQAAREWYF. CDR3 coding DNA: TGTGCCAGCAGCTTAACCCAGGCAGCCCGGGAGTGGTATTTT.